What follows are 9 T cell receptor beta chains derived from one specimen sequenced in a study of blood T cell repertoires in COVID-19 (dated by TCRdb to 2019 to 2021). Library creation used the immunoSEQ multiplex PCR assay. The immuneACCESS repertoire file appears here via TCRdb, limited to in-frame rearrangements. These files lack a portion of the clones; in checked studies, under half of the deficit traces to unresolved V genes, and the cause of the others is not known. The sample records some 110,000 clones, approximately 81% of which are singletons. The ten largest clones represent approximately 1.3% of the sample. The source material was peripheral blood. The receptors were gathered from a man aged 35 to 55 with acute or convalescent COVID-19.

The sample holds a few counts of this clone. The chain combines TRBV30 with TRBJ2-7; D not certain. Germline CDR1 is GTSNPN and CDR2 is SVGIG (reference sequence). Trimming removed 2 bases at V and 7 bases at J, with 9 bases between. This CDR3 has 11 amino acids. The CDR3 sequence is CAWSLPLEQYF. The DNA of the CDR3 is TGTGCCTGGAGTCTCCCCCTGGAGCAGTACTTC.

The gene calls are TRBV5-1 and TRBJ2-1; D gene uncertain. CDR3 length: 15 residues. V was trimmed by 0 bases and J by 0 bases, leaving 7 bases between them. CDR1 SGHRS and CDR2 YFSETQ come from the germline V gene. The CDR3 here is CASSLGSGSYNEQFF. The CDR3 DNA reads TGCGCCAGCAGCTTGGGGTCGGGCTCCTACAATGAGCAGTTCTTC.

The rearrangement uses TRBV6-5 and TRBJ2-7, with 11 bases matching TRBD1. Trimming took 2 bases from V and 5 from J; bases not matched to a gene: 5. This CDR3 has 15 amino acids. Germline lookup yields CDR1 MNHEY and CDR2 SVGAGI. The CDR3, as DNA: TGTGCCAGCAGTTACGTAGGGACAGGGGGACACGAGCAGTACTTC. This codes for CASSYVGTGGHEQYF.

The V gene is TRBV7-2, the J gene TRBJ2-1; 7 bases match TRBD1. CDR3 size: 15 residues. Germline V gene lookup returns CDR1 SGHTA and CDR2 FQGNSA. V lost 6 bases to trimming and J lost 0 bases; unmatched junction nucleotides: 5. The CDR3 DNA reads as TGTGCCAGCAGACCGGACAGGAGCTCCTACAATGAGCAGTTCTTC. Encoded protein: CASRPDRSSYNEQFF. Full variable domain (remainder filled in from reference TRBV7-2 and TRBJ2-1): GAGVSQSPSNKVTEKGKDVELRCDPISGHTALYWYRQSLGQGLEFLIYFQGNSAPDKSGLPSDRFSAERTGGSVSTLTIQRTQQEDSAVYLCASRPDRSSYNEQFFGPGTRLTVL.

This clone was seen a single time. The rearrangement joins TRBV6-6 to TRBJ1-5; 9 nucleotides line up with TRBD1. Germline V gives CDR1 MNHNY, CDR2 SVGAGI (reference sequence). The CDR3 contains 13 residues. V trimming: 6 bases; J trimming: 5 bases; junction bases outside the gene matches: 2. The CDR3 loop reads CASRTGGDQPQHF. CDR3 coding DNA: TGTGCCAGCAGAACAGGGGGCGATCAGCCCCAGCATTTT.

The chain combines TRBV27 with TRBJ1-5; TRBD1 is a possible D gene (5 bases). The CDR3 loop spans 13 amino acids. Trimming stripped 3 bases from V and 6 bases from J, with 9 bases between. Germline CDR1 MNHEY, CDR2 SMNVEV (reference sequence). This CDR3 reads CASSFREGQPQHF. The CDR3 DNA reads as TGTGCCAGCAGTTTCAGGGAAGGTCAGCCCCAGCATTTT.

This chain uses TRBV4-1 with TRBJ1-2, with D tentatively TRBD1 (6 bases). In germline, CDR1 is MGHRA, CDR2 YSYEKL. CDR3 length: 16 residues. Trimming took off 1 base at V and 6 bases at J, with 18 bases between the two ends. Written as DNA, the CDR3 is TGCGCCAGCAGCCAAGGGGACCGACAGGCCCTCAATGGCTACACCTTC. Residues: CASSQGDRQALNGYTF.

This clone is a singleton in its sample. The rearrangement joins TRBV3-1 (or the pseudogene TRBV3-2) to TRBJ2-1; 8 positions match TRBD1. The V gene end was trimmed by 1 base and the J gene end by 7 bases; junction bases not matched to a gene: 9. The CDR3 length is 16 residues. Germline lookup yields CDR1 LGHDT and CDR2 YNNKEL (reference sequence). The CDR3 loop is CASSQAFQGAGNEQFF. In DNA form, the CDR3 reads TGTGCCAGCAGCCAAGCGTTTCAGGGGGCTGGAAATGAGCAGTTCTTC.

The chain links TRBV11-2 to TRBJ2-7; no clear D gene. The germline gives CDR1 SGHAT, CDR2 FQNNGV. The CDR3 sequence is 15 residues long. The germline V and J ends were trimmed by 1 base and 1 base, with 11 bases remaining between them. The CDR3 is CASSLGPIDSYEQYF. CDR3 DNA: TGTGCCAGCAGCTTAGGGCCGATTGATTCCTACGAGCAGTACTTC.